This T cell receptor (beta chain) was profiled in a study of tumor and adjacent non-tumor tissue in lung cancer. At the level of the study: Each sample yielded around 4.2 million productive TCRbeta reads on average. The study's findings and limits: In normal lung, the top 100 clones were significantly more dominant than in tumor.

Per germline, CDR1 MNHNS and CDR2 SASEGT. Trimming took 5 bases from V and 7 from J; bases not matched to a gene: 13. The CDR3 length is 16 residues. The template was RNA from unsorted bulk tissue. Between August and November 2014, newly diagnosed, chemotherapy-naive lung cancer patients underwent thoracic surgery in China. A modified ARM-PCR protocol with three rounds of nested PCR amplified TCRbeta. MiXCR, applied by TCRdb to the multiplex PCR reads, yields one record per CDR3 protein. This sample has more than 60,000 distinct CDR3 sequences, with over 75% found just once. For this clonotype: The antigen remains unidentified. Given the absence of the conserved phenylalanine or tryptophan at the CDR3 end, a read error is likely.

The receptor was derived from a woman aged 50 to 60 with non-small cell lung cancer. V gene TRBV6-1 combines with J gene TRBJ2-3; 9 nucleotides line up with TRBD1. The sample taken for sequencing was lung tumor tissue. The CDR3 DNA sequence: TGTGCCAGCAGTTCAGCTCAGGGACAGGGAGCATATACGCAGTATTAT. It yields the protein CASSSAQGQGAYTQYY.